These 32 T cell receptor beta chains came from one sample sequenced in a study of regulatory T cells in long-lasting Graves disease. Time point meaning: newly diagnosed GD, antithyroid drugs for less than 3 months. TCR sequences were obtained from RNA taken from PBMCs. Arm-PCR with iRepertoire HTBI primers amplified the CDR3 regions for these TCR beta libraries. TCRdb itself ran the multiplex PCR reads through MiXCR, one entry per CDR3 protein. The repertoire has some 410,000 distinct CDR3 sequences, approximately 16% of them found once; the top ten carry about 11%. The same data also went into a second study, on T cells in Graves' hyperthyroidism and ophthalmopathy.

The source was peripheral blood mononuclear cells (PBMCs), collected at new diagnosis, from a patient treated with antithyroid drugs. Receptors originate from a woman in her thirties with Graves disease.

This clonotype was detected ten times or more. The genes are TRBV20-1 and TRBJ2-1; 16 bases map to TRBD2. CDR1 and CDR2 (germline): DFQATT, SNEGSKA (reference sequence). V shed 3 bases and J 4 bases; nucleotides not matched to a gene: 9. This CDR3 comprises 18 residues. CDR3 amino acids: CSASGTSGRAVLYNEQFF. CDR3 coding DNA: TGCAGTGCTAGTGGGACTAGCGGGAGGGCTGTCTTATACAATGAGCAGTTCTTC.

The gene calls are TRBV4-3 and TRBJ2-1; D might be TRBD2 (5 bases). Per germline, CDR1 LGHNA and CDR2 YSLEER. Deletions cut 0 bases from V and 3 bases from J, with 12 bases between. The CDR3 is 16 residues long. CDR3 nucleotides: TGCGCCAGCAGCCAAGATTTGAGGGAGAGCTACAATGAGCAGTTCTTC. Translated, it gives CASSQDLRESYNEQFF.

This clonotype was detected ten times or more. The chain combines TRBV7-9 with TRBJ1-2; 10 nucleotides match TRBD1. Germline V gives CDR1 SEHNR, CDR2 FQNEAQ (reference sequence). V dropped 1 base and J dropped 6; count of bases not matched to a gene: 5. The CDR3 is 15 residues long. The CDR3 loop reads CASSLDAGTGDGYTF. CDR3 sequence (DNA): TGTGCCAGCAGCTTAGACGCCGGGACAGGGGATGGCTACACCTTC.

A note on this clonotype: This sequence may be a read error, since a much larger clone differs from it by one base. The chain has TRBV12-3 or TRBV12-4 and TRBJ1-5; the D is unclear. The CDR3 sequence is 14 residues long. CDR3: CASSLGQFNRPQHF. For the CDR3, the DNA is TGTGCCAGCAGTTTAGGGCAGTTCAATCGGCCCCAGCATTTT.

This clonotype was detected a few times. The chain uses TRBV14 and TRBJ1-2; D uncertain. This CDR3 comprises 10 residues. Between the trimmed V and J ends, which lost 4 bases and 14 bases, there was a span of 11 bases. Germline assignment: CDR1 SGHDN and CDR2 FVKESK. For the CDR3, the DNA is TGTGCCAGCAGCCGGAAGGCTACAACCTTC. The encoded protein is CASSRKATTF.

The gene calls are TRBV7-9 and TRBJ2-5; D call uncertain. The CDR3 is 11 residues long. The germline CDR1 and CDR2 sequences are SEHNR and FQNEAQ (reference sequence). V was clipped by 7 bases and J by 3 bases, with 6 bases between them. As DNA, the CDR3 is TGTGCCAGCACGCTTGAAGAGACCCAGTACTTC. Translated, it gives CASTLEETQYF.

In this sample, this clonotype turned up many times. The chain uses TRBV18 and TRBJ1-3; unclear D gene. Per germline, CDR1 KGHSH and CDR2 LQKENI. Deletions cut 0 bases from V and 5 bases from J, with 8 bases between. This CDR3 is built from 14 residues. CDR3 region: CASSPPQLRNTIYF. CDR3 DNA sequence: TGTGCCAGCTCACCACCGCAGCTCAGAAACACCATATATTTT.

The rearrangement uses TRBV6-1 and TRBJ2-3; unclear D gene. Trimming removed 7 bases from V and 0 bases from J, with 8 bases in between. CDR1 is MNHNS, CDR2 SASEGT, per germline. CDR3 length: 13 amino acids. The CDR3 reads CASTPDSTDTQYF. The CDR3 DNA reads as TGTGCCAGCACCCCGGACAGCACAGATACGCAGTATTTT.

This clonotype was found many times. This chain connects TRBV18 to TRBJ1-1; D gene ambiguous. This CDR3 contains 17 residues. Germline CDR1 is KGHSH and CDR2 is LQKENI. V was shortened by 4 bases and J by 0 bases, with 18 bases between the two germline ends. The CDR3 nucleotides are TGTGCCAGCTCACGTTCTCAGGTCTTTATAATGAACACTGAAGCTTTCTTT. As protein: CASSRSQVFIMNTEAFF.

This clonotype occurred many times. This chain links TRBV20-1 with TRBJ2-7, with D maybe TRBD2 (5 bases). V was trimmed by 5 bases and J by 4 bases, leaving 15 bases between them. This CDR3 spans 13 amino acids. Germline-derived CDR1 and CDR2 are DFQATT and SNEGSKA (reference sequence). The CDR3 DNA reads as TGCAGTGCTGCGGACTCAGCAAGGTACGAGCAGTACTTC. This translates into CSAADSARYEQYF.

This clonotype occurred many times. V usage is TRBV5-1 and J usage is TRBJ2-1; 9 positions match TRBD1. With V trimmed by 3 bases and J by 6 bases, 7 bases remained unmatched. This CDR3 has 15 amino acids. Germline V lookup: CDR1 SGHRS, CDR2 YFSETQ. Written as DNA, the CDR3 is TGCGCCAGCAGCTCGGGACAGGGCCCTCGCAATGAGCAGTTCTTC. Translating gives CASSSGQGPRNEQFF.

This clonotype was counted a few times. V is TRBV24-1 and J is TRBJ2-2; maybe TRBD2 (6 bases). The CDR3 runs 15 residues. Germline V gives CDR1 KGHDR, CDR2 SFDVKD. Trimming stripped 5 bases from V and 2 bases from J, with 11 bases between. CDR3 sequence: CATSARDFNTGELFF. In DNA, the CDR3 is TGTGCCACCAGTGCCCGGGACTTCAACACCGGGGAGCTGTTTTTT.

This clonotype was counted at least ten times. This chain joins TRBV13 and TRBJ2-7; 7 bases align to TRBD1. From germline, CDR1 is PRHDT and CDR2 FYEKMQ (reference sequence). Losses at the gene ends were 4 bases for V and 0 bases for J; bases not matched to a gene: 9. CDR3 size: 16 residues. As DNA, the CDR3 is TGTGCCAGCAGCTCTTTCCGAGGGGACAGCTCCTACGAGCAGTACTTC. Translating it yields CASSSFRGDSSYEQYF.

The rearrangement uses TRBV6-2 or TRBV6-3 and TRBJ2-5, with 8 nucleotides matching TRBD2. V was clipped by 6 bases and J by 3 bases; unmatched bases: 9. This CDR3 contains 15 residues. Looked up from germline, CDR1 is MNHEY and CDR2 is SVGEGT. The chain's CDR3 is CASRTTERGKETQYF. CDR3 DNA sequence: TGTGCCAGCAGGACGACTGAGCGGGGGAAAGAGACCCAGTACTTC.

This clonotype turned up a few times. V and J are TRBV4-3 and TRBJ1-4; no clear D. The CDR3 contains 14 residues. V lost 0 bases to trimming and J lost 6 bases, with 8 bases between them. Germline assignment: CDR1 LGHNA and CDR2 YSLEER. The CDR3 DNA sequence: TGCGCCAGCAGCCAAGATAGGACGGATGAAAAACTGTTTTTT. Amino acids: CASSQDRTDEKLFF.

With respect to this clonotype: A far larger clone is only one base removed, so a read error is likely. The CDR3 bases are TGTGCCAGCTCATCGGGAGGGTTGGAGCAGTTCTTC. This sequence encodes CASSSGGLEQFF. This chain uses TRBV28 with TRBJ2-1; TRBD2 matches at 8 bases. Trimming at V came to 8 bases and at J to 10 bases, leaving 7 bases not matched to a gene. This CDR3 comprises 12 residues. From germline, CDR1 is MDHEN and CDR2 SYDVKM.

CDR3 coding DNA: TGCAGTGCTATTCCCAAGCGGGAGTACGAGCAGTACTTC. Residues: CSAIPKREYEQYF. The V gene is TRBV20-1, the J gene TRBJ2-7; 8 nucleotides align to TRBD2. Germline V gene data show CDR1 as DFQATT and CDR2 as SNEGSKA (reference sequence). Trimming cost V 4 bases and J 4 bases; bases outside gene matches: 6. The CDR3 totals 13 residues.

This clonotype was observed a handful of times. The chain combines TRBV5-1 with TRBJ2-1; the D gene could be TRBD1 or TRBD2 (7 bases each). From germline, CDR1 is SGHRS and CDR2 YFSETQ. Trimming took off 6 bases at V and 2 bases at J, with 15 bases between the two ends. The CDR3 is 15 residues long. This chain's CDR3 is CASTRGGGPYNEQFF. The CDR3 DNA reads as TGCGCCAGCACTAGGGGAGGGGGCCCCTACAATGAGCAGTTCTTC.

This clonotype occurred many times. The CDR3 bases are TGTGCCAGCAGACACCCGGCGACCGGGGAGCTGTTTTTT. Protein product: CASRHPATGELFF. The V gene is TRBV6-1, the J gene TRBJ2-2; D is unresolved. Germline V lookup: CDR1 MNHNS, CDR2 SASEGT. The V gene lost 6 bases and the J gene lost 5 bases, with 10 bases spanning the gap. The CDR3 covers 13 residues.

This rearrangement joins TRBV18 to TRBJ1-6, with D perhaps matching TRBD1 (6 bases). V shed 0 bases and J shed 0 bases, with 12 bases lying between them. The CDR3 extends over 18 amino acids. In germline, CDR1 is KGHSH, CDR2 LQKENI. The DNA for the CDR3 is TGTGCCAGCTCACCACCTGGACAGATACGCTCCTATAATTCACCCCTCCACTTT. It translates to CASSPPGQIRSYNSPLHF.

The chain has TRBV30 and TRBJ2-1; TRBD2 aligns across 11 bases. CDR1 GTSNPN and CDR2 SVGIG come from the germline V gene (reference sequence). The V and J ends lost 7 bases and 4 bases, in that order; junction bases with no gene match: 6. This CDR3 contains 14 residues. The CDR3 region has the DNA TGTGCCTATACTCTAGCGGGAGGTTACAATGAGCAGTTCTTC. Its translation is CAYTLAGGYNEQFF.

This clonotype has at least ten counts. The genes are TRBV6-5 and TRBJ2-1; a weak D match, TRBD2 (5 bases). The CDR3 covers 16 residues. Germline assignment: CDR1 MNHEY and CDR2 SVGAGI. V dropped 0 bases and J dropped 0 bases, with 9 bases sitting between them. DNA for the CDR3: TGTGCCAGCAGTTACTCAAAGCGGAGCTCCTACAATGAGCAGTTCTTC. Residues: CASSYSKRSSYNEQFF.

At least ten counts were recorded for this clonotype. J is TRBJ2-3 and V is TRBV7-9, with D hard to call. CDR1 is SEHNR, CDR2 FQNEAQ, per germline (reference sequence). CDR3 length: 15 amino acids. V was clipped by 2 bases and J by 1 base, with 10 bases between them. This CDR3 is CASSLLRLRTDTQYF. The CDR3 DNA reads TGTGCCAGCAGCTTACTCAGGCTCCGCACAGATACGCAGTATTTT.

This chain connects TRBV7-2 to TRBJ2-7, with 8 positions matching TRBD2. The CDR3 spans 16 residues. Germline V CDR1 and CDR2: SGHTA, FQGNSA. V was pared by 2 bases and J by 7 bases, with 13 bases of the junction left unmatched. The CDR3, as DNA: TGTGCCAGCAGCTTATTGGGGACTAGAATTTTGGGGGAGCAGTACTTC. Translation: CASSLLGTRILGEQYF.

Points on this clonotype: This may be a read error, as it is one base from a much larger clone. The V gene is TRBV13, the J gene TRBJ2-7, with D perhaps matching TRBD2 (6 bases). This CDR3 is 11 amino acids long. V dropped 9 bases and J dropped 3 bases, with 9 bases sitting between them. Germline CDR1 PRHDT, CDR2 FYEKMQ (reference sequence). The CDR3 DNA reads as TGTGCCAGTAGCGGAATCTACGAGCAGTACTTC. This codes for CASSGIYEQYF.

The table lists this clonotype with many counts. The rearrangement links TRBV20-1 to TRBJ2-1; TRBD2 aligns across 8 bases. Losses at the gene ends were 2 bases for V and 3 bases for J; bases not matched to a gene: 6. The germline CDR1 and CDR2 sequences are DFQATT and SNEGSKA (reference sequence). The CDR3 has 15 residues. The CDR3 coding sequence is TGCAGTGCTAGACCACGGGAGGGAGACTACAATGAGCAGTTCTTC. This encodes CSARPREGDYNEQFF.

This clonotype was observed many times. V usage is TRBV11-2 and J usage is TRBJ1-6; a weak D match, TRBD1 (5 bases). Germline V gives CDR1 SGHAT, CDR2 FQNNGV. The V gene lost 5 bases and the J gene lost 6 bases, with 11 bases spanning the gap. CDR3 length: 14 amino acids. In nucleotides, the CDR3 is TGTGCCAGCAGCCGACTGAGGGGTAATTCACCCCTCCACTTT. Protein: CASSRLRGNSPLHF. Looking up the rest from reference TRBV11-2 and TRBJ1-6 gives the full variable domain: EAGVAQSPRYKIIEKRQSVAFWCNPISGHATLYWYQQILGQGPKLLIQFQNNGVVDDSQLPKDRFSAERLKGVDSTLKIQPAKLEDSAVYLCASSRLRGNSPLHFGNGTRLTVT.

This clonotype was observed a few times. Possible read error: a much larger clone is one base away. V usage is TRBV6-1 and J usage is TRBJ2-5; D unresolved. The CDR3 has 11 amino acids. Trimming took off 5 bases at V and 3 bases at J, with 4 bases between the two ends. Germline CDR1 is MNHNS and CDR2 is SASEGT. CDR3 nucleotide sequence: TGTGCCAGCAGTCACAAAGAGACCCAGTACTTC. Translating gives CASSHKETQYF.

At least ten counts were recorded for this clonotype. This sequence joins TRBV7-8 and TRBJ1-2; 9 bases match TRBD1. Germline V gives CDR1 SGHVS, CDR2 FQNEAQ. The CDR3 loop spans 14 amino acids. V dropped 4 bases and J dropped 9; count of bases not matched to a gene: 9. The CDR3 DNA follows: TGTGCCAGCAGCTCGAGGGACAGGGTTCGAAGCTACACCTTC. It encodes CASSSRDRVRSYTF.

This clonotype was found many times. The V gene is TRBV30, the J gene TRBJ2-7; 9 bases line up with TRBD1. The length of the CDR3 is 14 residues. V shed 3 bases and J 4 bases; nucleotides not matched to a gene: 7. Germline assignment: CDR1 GTSNPN and CDR2 SVGIG (reference sequence). In DNA form, the CDR3 reads TGTGCCTGGAGAAGCGGGGACAGGGAATACGAGCAGTACTTC. It codes for CAWRSGDREYEQYF.

Note on this clonotype: This clone may be a read error of a much larger clone one base away. The CDR3 does not close with the conserved phenylalanine or tryptophan, likely indicating a read error. CDR3 sequence reads: CATSRDLATQETQYL. CDR3 DNA: TGTGCCACCAGCAGAGATCTGGCTACACAAGAGACCCAGTACCTC. The chain combines TRBV15 with TRBJ2-1; the D is unclear. The DNA end is a closer match to TRBJ2-5, so the J assignment may be wrong. In germline, CDR1 is LNHNV, CDR2 YYDKDF (reference sequence). This CDR3 spans 15 amino acids.

There are many counts of this clonotype. The chain uses TRBV28 and TRBJ1-2; maybe TRBD1 (5 bases). V gave up 4 bases and J gave up 8 bases, with 17 bases separating them. The CDR3 sequence is 14 residues long. Germline V gives CDR1 MDHEN, CDR2 SYDVKM. For the CDR3, the DNA is TGTGCCAGCAGTTGGGAAGGGACCGGGATAGGCTACACCTTC. Amino acids: CASSWEGTGIGYTF.